Shown below are 24 T cell receptor beta chains from a single sample sequenced in a study of breast tumors, draining lymph nodes, adjacent tissues. TCRdb itself ran the multiplex PCR reads through MiXCR, one entry per CDR3 protein. In the table there are approximately 47,000 distinct CDR3 sequences, roughly 24% of which are singletons. Sequencing used breast tumor tissue. These receptors were collected from a female donor with breast cancer. Some clones in this sample may be carry-over from other donors' samples.

About this clonotype itself: A much larger clone sits a single nucleotide away, making a read error possible. This chain uses TRBV4-1 with TRBJ1-2, with no clear D. Germline V gene lookup returns CDR1 MGHRA and CDR2 YSYEKL. The CDR3 runs 14 residues. The V and J ends lost 0 bases and 6 bases respectively, with 11 bases between them. CDR3 nucleotide sequence: TGCGCCAGCAGCCAAGATGTGATGATGGATGGCTACACCTTC. Protein sequence: CASSQDVMMDGYTF.

This clonotype was detected ten times or more. The chain is built from TRBV27 and TRBJ2-5, with no clear D. This CDR3 region has 16 residues. Germline V gene sequence: CDR1 MNHEY, CDR2 SMNVEV (reference sequence). V was cut by 5 bases and J by 2 bases, with 18 bases left in between. The CDR3 region has the DNA TGTGCCAGCAGTCCCAACGGATATGGAGCTCAAGAGACCCAGTACTTC. This translates into CASSPNGYGAQETQYF.

This clonotype was observed many times. The V gene is TRBV6-1, the J gene TRBJ2-7, with D possibly being TRBD2 (5 bases). Trimming pared 7 bases from V and 2 bases from J, leaving 9 bases between. The CDR3 is made up of 12 amino acids. Germline CDR1 reads MNHNS; CDR2 reads SASEGT. The CDR3 nucleotides are TGTGCCAGCATGGGAGAGGCCTACGAGCAGTACTTC. Translating it yields CASMGEAYEQYF.

Points on this clonotype: The junction shows a germline mismatch at one end, possibly a read error. For the CDR3, the DNA is TGTGCCTCCAGCAGGCGAGGGACTATACCCAATGAGCAGTTCTTC. Protein product: CASSRRGTIPNEQFF. The rearrangement uses TRBV15 and TRBJ2-1; 7 bases map to TRBD2. Germline V gene sequence: CDR1 LNHNV, CDR2 YYDKDF (reference sequence). The CDR3 is made up of 15 amino acids.

The sample holds many counts of this clonotype. The rearrangement joins TRBV27 to TRBJ2-7; TRBD2 matches at 9 bases. This CDR3 contains 14 residues. V was pared by 7 bases and J by 7 bases, with 11 bases of the junction left unmatched. CDR1 and CDR2 from the germline V gene are MNHEY and SMNVEV (reference sequence). The CDR3 reads CASKIALAGEEQYF. The DNA of the CDR3 is TGTGCCAGCAAAATAGCATTAGCGGGGGAAGAGCAGTACTTC.

This clonotype has ten or more counts. This chain links TRBV6-1 with TRBJ1-2; D remains unclear. The length of the CDR3 is 15 residues. CDR1 MNHNS and CDR2 SASEGT come from the germline V gene. Trimming pared 1 base from V and 3 bases from J, leaving 12 bases between. This CDR3 is CASSEGDFGHYGYTF. As DNA, the CDR3 is TGTGCCAGCAGTGAAGGCGACTTCGGGCACTATGGCTACACCTTC.

This clonotype was recorded at least ten times. This chain joins TRBV18 and TRBJ1-4, with TRBD1 as a possible D gene (5 bases). The length of the CDR3 is 15 residues. Per germline, CDR1 KGHSH and CDR2 LQKENI. Between the trimmed V and J ends, which lost 3 bases and 5 bases, there was a span of 13 bases. CDR3 nucleotides: TGTGCCAGCTCACCTCCGGGACGGGGAAATGAAAAACTGTTTTTT. Translation gives CASSPPGRGNEKLFF.

The chain couples TRBV4-1 to TRBJ2-1; D is possibly TRBD1 (6 bases). The ends were cut back, 3 bases at V and 4 bases at J, with 10 bases in the middle. The CDR3 is 14 residues long. Looked up from germline, CDR1 is MGHRA and CDR2 is YSYEKL. DNA of the CDR3: TGCGCCAGCAGCCACGGAGGACAGTACAATGAGCAGTTCTTC. This codes for CASSHGGQYNEQFF.

This clonotype was found a few times. The V call is TRBV20-1, the J call TRBJ2-1, with D perhaps matching TRBD2 (5 bases). Germline V gene data show CDR1 as DFQATT and CDR2 as SNEGSKA (reference sequence). V gave up 6 bases and J gave up 9 bases, with 18 bases separating them. The CDR3 is made up of 13 amino acids. The CDR3 nucleotides read TGCAGTGCCTTCCCCCAACTAGGAGGTGAGCAGTTCTTC. Its protein product is CSAFPQLGGEQFF.

This clonotype was seen ten or more times. This chain joins TRBV19 and TRBJ1-2; tentatively, D is TRBD1 (5 bases). Germline V gives CDR1 LNHDA, CDR2 SQIVND (reference sequence). V lost 6 bases and J lost 4, with 21 bases in between. The length of the CDR3 is 16 residues. Here the CDR3 reads CASSRTIRGNFYGYTF. CDR3 sequence (DNA): TGTGCCAGTAGCAGGACTATACGGGGCAATTTCTATGGCTACACCTTC.

This chain joins TRBV18 and TRBJ2-5; 8 bases are a match to TRBD1. Germline CDR1 reads KGHSH; CDR2 reads LQKENI. Trimming took 6 bases from V and 2 from J; bases not matched to a gene: 11. This CDR3 comprises 16 residues. CDR3 loop: CASSTSPRGRQETQYF. As DNA, the CDR3 is TGTGCCAGCTCTACCAGTCCCAGGGGGCGGCAAGAGACCCAGTACTTC.

In this sample, this clonotype turned up many times. CDR3 residues: CASTIDREQPQHF. CDR3 coding DNA: TGTGCCAGCACCATAGACAGGGAGCAGCCCCAGCATTTT. The chain has TRBV6-1 and TRBJ1-5, with 7 bases that match TRBD1. After removal of 7 bases from V and 7 bases from J, the junction contained 7 bases not matched to a gene. The CDR3 runs 13 residues. CDR1 is MNHNS and CDR2 is SASEGT in the germline V gene.

This clonotype was found many times. V usage is TRBV20-1 and J usage is TRBJ2-1; D is perhaps TRBD1 (5 bases). The CDR3 sequence is 14 residues long. Germline-derived CDR1 and CDR2 are DFQATT and SNEGSKA (reference sequence). V lost 3 bases and J 3 bases, leaving 12 bases between the germline ends. This CDR3 reads CSASLPGRYNEQFF. CDR3 nucleotide sequence: TGCAGTGCTAGTCTACCAGGGCGCTACAATGAGCAGTTCTTC.

There are a few counts of this clonotype. The rearrangement links TRBV27 to TRBJ2-1; D may be TRBD1 or TRBD2 (7 bases each). The ends were cut back, 6 bases at V and 12 bases at J, with 12 bases in the middle. Germline loops: CDR1 MNHEY, CDR2 SMNVEV (reference sequence). The CDR3 is 11 amino acids. CDR3 sequence reads: CASSRGGLQFF. The CDR3 DNA follows: TGTGCCAGCAGCAGGGGGGGATTGCAGTTCTTC.

The rearrangement links TRBV11-1 to TRBJ2-2; 9 nucleotides agree with TRBD1. This CDR3 spans 16 amino acids. Germline assignment: CDR1 SGHAT and CDR2 FQDESV (reference sequence). V lost 2 bases to trimming and J lost 9 bases; unmatched junction nucleotides: 10. CDR3 sequence reads: CASSLPTGGKVRELFF. The CDR3 DNA is TGTGCCAGCAGCTTACCGACAGGGGGTAAAGTCAGGGAGCTGTTTTTT.

This clonotype was counted at least ten times. V gene TRBV13 combines with J gene TRBJ1-3; no clear D gene. CDR3 length equals 16 residues. Germline CDR1 reads PRHDT; CDR2 reads FYEKMQ (reference sequence). Trimming removed 4 bases from V and 0 bases from J, with 13 bases in between. The CDR3 protein is CASSSRRTSSGNTIYF. In DNA, the CDR3 is TGTGCCAGCAGCTCCAGACGGACGAGCTCTGGAAACACCATATATTTT.

This clonotype was seen ten or more times. The DNA of the CDR3 is TGTGCTAGTGGTTTGGTACTGGGGACAGGGGCTGACAATGAGCAGTTCTTC. Translating gives CASGLVLGTGADNEQFF. The chain combines TRBV12-5 with TRBJ2-1, with 10 bases aligning to TRBD1. The CDR3 is 17 residues long. Germline V gene sequence: CDR1 LGHNT, CDR2 FRNRAP. The ends lost 0 bases at V and 5 bases at J; junction bases unmatched: 7.

This chain links TRBV7-9 with TRBJ2-7, with 9 bases aligning to TRBD2. V was pared by 0 bases and J by 4 bases, with 4 bases of the junction left unmatched. This CDR3 is built from 15 residues. Germline values: CDR1 SEHNR, CDR2 FQNEAQ (reference sequence). The CDR3 reads CASSLATSGLYEQYF. The CDR3, as DNA: TGTGCCAGCAGCTTAGCGACTAGCGGACTTTACGAGCAGTACTTC.

CDR3 amino acids: CASGPLGDTGELFF. The DNA of the CDR3 is TGTGCCAGCGGTCCTCTGGGGGACACCGGGGAGCTGTTTTTT. The chain couples TRBV2 to TRBJ2-2; either TRBD1 or TRBD2 may supply D (5 bases each). The CDR3 runs to 14 residues. Germline V gives CDR1 SNHLY, CDR2 FYNNEI. The ends were cut back, 8 bases at V and 3 bases at J, with 13 bases in the middle.

This clonotype was counted ten times or more. This sequence joins TRBV6-6 and TRBJ1-5, with TRBD1 identical over 7 bases. V gave up 5 bases and J gave up 0 bases; unmatched junction bases: 10. Germline loops: CDR1 MNHNY, CDR2 SVGAGI (reference sequence). The CDR3 has 17 residues. The CDR3 DNA reads TGTGCCAGCAGTGGGGCAGGGGGAGACTATAGCAATCAGCCCCAGCATTTT. Protein: CASSGAGGDYSNQPQHF.

This clonotype was detected ten times or more. The chain employs TRBV6-5 and TRBJ2-7, with D uncertain. V was clipped by 5 bases and J by 2 bases, with 13 bases between them. Germline CDR1 and CDR2: MNHEY and SVGAGI. The CDR3 loop spans 14 amino acids. CDR3 bases: TGTGCCAGCAGTACGGCCGGTTTCGCCTACGAGCAGTACTTC. Encoded protein: CASSTAGFAYEQYF.

The rearrangement links TRBV5-1 to TRBJ2-4; the D call may be TRBD1 or TRBD2 (5 bases each). Germline V lookup: CDR1 SGHRS, CDR2 YFSETQ. This CDR3 is built from 14 residues. V was trimmed by 4 bases and J by 4 bases, leaving 12 bases between them. The DNA for the CDR3 is TGCGCCAGCAGCAACATGGGGGTTAAAAACATTCAGTACTTC. This gives the protein CASSNMGVKNIQYF.

This clonotype was detected ten times or more. This rearrangement joins TRBV9 to TRBJ2-2, with D unclear. CDR1 and CDR2 from the germline V gene are SGDLS and YYNGEE. Trimming removed 6 bases at V and 4 bases at J, with 10 bases between. The CDR3 is 13 amino acids. The CDR3 here is CASTPPGTGELFF. For the CDR3, the DNA is TGTGCCAGCACCCCTCCCGGCACCGGGGAGCTGTTTTTT.

This clonotype was counted at least ten times. This sequence joins TRBV29-1 and TRBJ1-2; D is uncertain. V lost 3 bases to trimming and J lost 4 bases, with 15 bases between them. The CDR3 length is 14 residues. The germline V gene has CDR1 SQVTM and CDR2 ANQGSEA. The CDR3 DNA reads TGCAGCGTTGAGATGGGGTCCGAGCTCTATGGCTACACCTTC. It encodes CSVEMGSELYGYTF.